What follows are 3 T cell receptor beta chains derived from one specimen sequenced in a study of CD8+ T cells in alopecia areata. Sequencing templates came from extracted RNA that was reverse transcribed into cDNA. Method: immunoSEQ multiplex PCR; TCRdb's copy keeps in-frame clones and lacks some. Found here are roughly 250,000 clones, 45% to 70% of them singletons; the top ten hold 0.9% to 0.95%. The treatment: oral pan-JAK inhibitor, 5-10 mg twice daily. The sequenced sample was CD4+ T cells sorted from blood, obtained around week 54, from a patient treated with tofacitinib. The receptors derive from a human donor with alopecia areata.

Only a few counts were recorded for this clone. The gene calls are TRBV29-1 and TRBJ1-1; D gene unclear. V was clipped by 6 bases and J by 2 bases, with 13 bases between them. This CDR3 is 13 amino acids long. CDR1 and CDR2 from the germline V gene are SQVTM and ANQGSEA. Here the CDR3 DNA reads TGCAGCGTCCAAGAGGGAGGAAACACTGAAGCTTTCTTT. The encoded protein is CSVQEGGNTEAFF.

CDR3 in amino acids: CSVESGTDLIYEQYF. The CDR3 DNA sequence: TGCAGCGTTGAATCCGGGACCGATCTGATTTACGAGCAGTACTTC. The V and J genes are TRBV29-1 and TRBJ2-7; D could derive from TRBD1 or TRBD2 (5 bases each). From germline, CDR1 is SQVTM and CDR2 ANQGSEA. The CDR3 has 15 residues. V dropped 2 bases and J dropped 4 bases, with 18 bases sitting between them.

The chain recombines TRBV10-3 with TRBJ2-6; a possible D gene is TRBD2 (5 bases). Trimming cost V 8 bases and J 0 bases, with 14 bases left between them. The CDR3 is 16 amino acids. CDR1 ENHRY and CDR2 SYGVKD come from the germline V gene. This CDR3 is CAIHGGSSSGANVLTF. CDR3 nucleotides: TGTGCCATCCATGGAGGCAGCAGCTCTGGGGCCAACGTCCTGACTTTC.